This T cell receptor (beta chain) originates from a study of T cell responses to AZD1222 COVID-19 vaccine. Points from the study as a whole: When two AZD1222 doses had been given, Spike-specific TCR breadth and depth rose. CD4 TCRs covered the whole spike, strongest at regions 160-218 and 743-854. Nearly half of unique spike-specific TCRs reportedly avoided B.1.351 and B.1.1.7 mutated regions.

Trimming took off 1 base at V and 2 bases at J, with 11 bases between the two ends. The CDR3 is made up of 14 amino acids. Germline V gene lookup returns CDR1 SQVTM and CDR2 ANQGSEA. Repertoires were generated with immunoSEQ multiplex PCR, while TCRdb's copy carries only in-frame clones and drops some. The repertoire holds 120,000 or so clones, 75% to 95% seen once, with more than 2.5% in the top ten. For this clone: No antigen is known for it.

The source material was peripheral blood, sampled on day 0 of AZD1222 vaccination. The chain joins TRBV29-1 to TRBJ1-1; maybe TRBD1 (5 bases). The receptor's source is an adult in good health. In nucleotides, the CDR3 is TGCAGCGTTGAAGGGGGCGCATCAAACACTGAAGCTTTCTTT. Translation gives CSVEGGASNTEAFF. Looking up the rest from reference TRBV29-1 and TRBJ1-1 gives the full variable domain: SAVISQKPSRDICQRGTSLTIQCQVDSQVTMMFWYRQQPGQSLTLIATANQGSEATYESGFVIDKFPISRPNLTFSTLTVSNMSPEDSSIYLCSVEGGASNTEAFFGQGTRLTVV.